The 19 T cell receptor beta chains presented below share a single source sample, sequenced in a study of monozygotic twins with inflammatory bowel disease. TCRdb reprocessed the 5' RACE reads, keeping one entry per CDR3 protein, no DNA. The sample totals about 210,000 distinct CDR3 sequences. The sequenced material came from blood. The receptor source for this set is a human donor with ulcerative colitis or Crohn's disease, or a healthy co-twin of an affected twin (not recorded which).

J is TRBJ2-7 and V is TRBV11-2; the D call of TRBD1 rests on TCRdb alone, since no DNA is present to check it. Looked up from germline, CDR1 is SGHAT and CDR2 is FQNNGV. There are 13 residues in the CDR3. The CDR3 loop is CASSFGQGYEQYF.

The gene calls are TRBV6-5 and TRBJ2-5; the D call from TCRdb, TRBD1, cannot be confirmed without DNA. The CDR3 is made up of 14 amino acids. Germline V gene sequence: CDR1 MNHEY, CDR2 SVGAGI. CDR3 amino acids: CASSFRDIQETQYF.

The chain recombines TRBV20-1 with TRBJ1-1; the D call from TCRdb, TRBD1, cannot be confirmed without DNA. Germline V gene lookup returns CDR1 DFQATT and CDR2 SNEGSKA (reference sequence). CDR3 length: 14 amino acids. The chain's CDR3 is CSADLQGGTTEAFF.

V is TRBV5-1 and J is TRBJ2-5; the TRBD1 assignment by TCRdb is unverifiable without DNA. The CDR3 length is 14 residues. CDR1 is SGHRS and CDR2 is YFSETQ in the germline V gene. The CDR3 loop is CASSWAGTEETQYF.

This chain's CDR3 is CASSFASSSRGGSDNEQFF. The chain combines TRBV5-1 with TRBJ2-1; TCRdb lists TRBD2, though no DNA is available to test this call. This CDR3 is 19 amino acids long. Per germline, CDR1 SGHRS and CDR2 YFSETQ.

The chain employs TRBV7-3 and TRBJ2-5; TCRdb selects TRBD1, and the lack of DNA leaves this call unchecked. Germline CDR1 SGHTA, CDR2 FQGTGA. This CDR3 comprises 13 residues. The CDR3 sequence: CASSLDKVGAQYF.

The rearrangement links TRBV5-1 to TRBJ1-4. This CDR3 has 16 residues. CDR1 and CDR2 from the germline V gene are SGHRS and YFSETQ. The CDR3 sequence is CASSLAGNPTNEKLFF.

This rearrangement joins TRBV6-6 to TRBJ2-7; TCRdb calls TRBD2, which cannot be checked without DNA. The CDR3 sequence is 13 residues long. CDR1 is MNHNY and CDR2 is SVGAGI in the germline V gene (reference sequence). CDR3 loop: CASRDASHGEQYF.

The chain couples TRBV20-1 to TRBJ2-7; TCRdb names TRBD2, which stays unverified in the absence of DNA. The CDR3 is made up of 17 amino acids. The germline gives CDR1 DFQATT, CDR2 SNEGSKA (reference sequence). The CDR3 reads CSAWSLPTGRVNYEQYF.

The rearrangement links TRBV5-1 to TRBJ1-1; the TCRdb call, TRBD1, lacks DNA for checking. Germline V gene sequence: CDR1 SGHRS, CDR2 YFSETQ. The CDR3 sequence is 16 residues long. CDR3 amino acids: CASSRLGQGAATEAFF. The full variable domain, completed using reference TRBV5-1 and TRBJ1-1, is KAGVTQTPRYLIKTRGQQVTLSCSPISGHRSVSWYQQTPGQGLQFLFEYFSETQRNKGNFPGRFSGRQFSNSRSEMNVSTLELGDSALYLCASSRLGQGAATEAFFGQGTRLTVV.

V usage is TRBV6-5 and J usage is TRBJ1-2. The CDR3 is 14 residues long. The germline gives CDR1 MNHEY, CDR2 SVGAGI. The CDR3 spells CASSYLLGVGGYTF.

This chain uses TRBV12-3 or TRBV12-4 with TRBJ1-2. This CDR3 spans 13 amino acids. CDR3 sequence reads: CASSQDGLGGYTF.

This CDR3 reads CASSLTGANGYTF. This chain uses TRBV5-6 with TRBJ1-2; TCRdb outputs TRBD1, but without DNA this stays unchecked. Germline V gives CDR1 SGHDT, CDR2 YYEEEE. CDR3 size: 13 residues.

This chain uses TRBV12-3 or TRBV12-4 with TRBJ1-5; TCRdb's D gene call, TRBD1, goes unchecked for lack of DNA. The CDR3 loop spans 13 amino acids. The chain's CDR3 is CASSLWQGQPQHF.

The CDR3 here is CASSTTGTGPRVEQFF. The chain couples TRBV12-3 or TRBV12-4 to TRBJ2-1; the TRBD1 assignment by TCRdb is unverifiable without DNA. This CDR3 contains 16 residues.

V and J are TRBV11-2 and TRBJ2-5; TCRdb lists TRBD1, though no DNA is available to test this call. Germline CDR1 reads SGHAT; CDR2 reads FQNNGV. The CDR3 contains 18 residues. CDR3 sequence reads: CASSLGAGTGERSETQYF.

V usage is TRBV7-2 and J usage is TRBJ2-3; TCRdb's D call of TRBD1 is untestable without DNA. This CDR3 is built from 16 residues. Germline V gene sequence: CDR1 SGHTA, CDR2 FQGNSA. CDR3 residues: CASSLGSVWSPDTQYF.

V and J are TRBV21-1 and TRBJ2-3; there is no DNA to check the TCRdb D call of TRBD2. TRBV21-1 is a pseudogene locus. This CDR3 is built from 15 residues. The CDR3 protein is CASSGTSDDSDTQYF.

This chain links TRBV25-1 with TRBJ1-1. The CDR3 is 12 residues long. Germline V gives CDR1 MGHDK, CDR2 SYGVNS. The chain's CDR3 is CASSELGKEAFF.